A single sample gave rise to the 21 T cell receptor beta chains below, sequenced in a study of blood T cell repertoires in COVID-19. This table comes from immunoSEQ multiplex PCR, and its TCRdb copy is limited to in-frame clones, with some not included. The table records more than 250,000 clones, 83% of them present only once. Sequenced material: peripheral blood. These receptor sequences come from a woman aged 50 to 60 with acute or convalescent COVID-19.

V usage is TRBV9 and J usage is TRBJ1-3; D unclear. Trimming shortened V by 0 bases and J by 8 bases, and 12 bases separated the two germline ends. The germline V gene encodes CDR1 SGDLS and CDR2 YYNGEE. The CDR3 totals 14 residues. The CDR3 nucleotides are TGTGCCAGCAGCGTAGCTACTATGAGGGACACCATATATTTT. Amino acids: CASSVATMRDTIYF.

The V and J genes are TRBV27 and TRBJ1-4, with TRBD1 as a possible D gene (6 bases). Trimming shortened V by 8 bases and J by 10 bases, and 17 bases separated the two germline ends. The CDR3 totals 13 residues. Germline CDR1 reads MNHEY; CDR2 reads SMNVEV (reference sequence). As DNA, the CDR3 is TGTGCCAGCTCATGGGACACCTCTTCAAAACTGTTTTTT. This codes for CASSWDTSSKLFF.

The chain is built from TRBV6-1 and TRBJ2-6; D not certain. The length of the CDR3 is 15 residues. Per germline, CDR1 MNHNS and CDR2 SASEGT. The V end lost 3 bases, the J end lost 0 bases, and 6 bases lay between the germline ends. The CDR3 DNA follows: TGTGCCAGCAGTGATACTCTCTCTGGGGCCAACGTCCTGACTTTC. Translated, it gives CASSDTLSGANVLTF.

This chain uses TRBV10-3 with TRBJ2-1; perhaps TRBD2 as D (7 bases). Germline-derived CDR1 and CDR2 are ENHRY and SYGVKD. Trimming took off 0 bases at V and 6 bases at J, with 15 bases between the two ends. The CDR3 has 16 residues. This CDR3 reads CAISESRGAAFNEQFF. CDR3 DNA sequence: TGTGCCATCAGTGAGTCTCGGGGGGCTGCGTTCAATGAGCAGTTCTTC.

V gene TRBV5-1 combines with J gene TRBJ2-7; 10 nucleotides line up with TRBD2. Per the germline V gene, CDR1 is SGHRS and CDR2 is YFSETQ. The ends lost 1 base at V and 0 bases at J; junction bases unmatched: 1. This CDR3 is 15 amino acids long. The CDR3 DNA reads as TGCGCCAGCAGCTTGAGGACTAGCGGCTCCTACGAGCAGTACTTC. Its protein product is CASSLRTSGSYEQYF.

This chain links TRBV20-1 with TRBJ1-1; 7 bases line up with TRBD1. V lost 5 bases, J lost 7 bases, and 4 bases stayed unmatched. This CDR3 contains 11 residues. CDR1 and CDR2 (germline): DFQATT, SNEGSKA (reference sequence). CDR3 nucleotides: TGCAGTGCTGTCAGGGGGTTTGAAGCTTTCTTT. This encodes CSAVRGFEAFF.

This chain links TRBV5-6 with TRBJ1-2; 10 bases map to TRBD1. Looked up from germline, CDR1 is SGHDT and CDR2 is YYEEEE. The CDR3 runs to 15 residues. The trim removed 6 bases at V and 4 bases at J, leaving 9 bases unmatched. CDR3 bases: TGTGCCAGCAACCCCCCGGGACAGGGGACCTATGGCTACACCTTC. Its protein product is CASNPPGQGTYGYTF.

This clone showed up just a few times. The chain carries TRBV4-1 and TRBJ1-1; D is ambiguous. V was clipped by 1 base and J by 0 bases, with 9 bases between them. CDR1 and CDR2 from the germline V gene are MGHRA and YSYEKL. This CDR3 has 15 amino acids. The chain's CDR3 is CASSQVVLMNTEAFF. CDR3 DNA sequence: TGCGCCAGCAGCCAAGTCGTCTTAATGAACACTGAAGCTTTCTTT.

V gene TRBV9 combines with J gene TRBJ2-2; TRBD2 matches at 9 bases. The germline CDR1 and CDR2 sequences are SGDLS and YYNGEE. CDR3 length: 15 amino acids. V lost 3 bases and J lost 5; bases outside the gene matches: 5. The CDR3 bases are TGTGCCAGCAGCGGACTAGCGGAACAGACCGGGGAGCTGTTTTTT. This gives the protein CASSGLAEQTGELFF.

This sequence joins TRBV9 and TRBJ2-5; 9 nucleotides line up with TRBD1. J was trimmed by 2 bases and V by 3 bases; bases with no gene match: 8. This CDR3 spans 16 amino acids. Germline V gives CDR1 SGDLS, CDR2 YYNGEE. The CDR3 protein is CASSAGQGLIQETQYF. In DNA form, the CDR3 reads TGTGCCAGCAGCGCCGGACAGGGGCTGATTCAAGAGACCCAGTACTTC.

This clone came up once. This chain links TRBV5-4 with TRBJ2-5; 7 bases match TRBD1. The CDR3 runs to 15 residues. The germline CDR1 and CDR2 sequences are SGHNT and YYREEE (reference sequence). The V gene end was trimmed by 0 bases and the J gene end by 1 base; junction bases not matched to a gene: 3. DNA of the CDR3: TGTGCCAGCAGCTTGGAGGGACAGCCCCAAGAGACCCAGTACTTC. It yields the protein CASSLEGQPQETQYF.

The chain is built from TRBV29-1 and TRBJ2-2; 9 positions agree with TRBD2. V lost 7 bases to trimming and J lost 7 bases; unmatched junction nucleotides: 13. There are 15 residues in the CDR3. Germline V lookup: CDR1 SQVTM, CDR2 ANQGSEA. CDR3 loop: CSAGGGGGLNGELFF. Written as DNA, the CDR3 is TGCAGCGCCGGAGGCGGGGGGGGCCTAAACGGGGAGCTGTTTTTT.

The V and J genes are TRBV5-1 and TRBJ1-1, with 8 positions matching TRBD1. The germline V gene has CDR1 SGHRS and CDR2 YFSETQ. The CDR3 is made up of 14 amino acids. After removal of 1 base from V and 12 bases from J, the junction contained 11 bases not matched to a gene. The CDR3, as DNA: TGCGCCAGCAGCTTGTATTCTGGACAGGGCTCCCCTTTCTTT. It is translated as CASSLYSGQGSPFF. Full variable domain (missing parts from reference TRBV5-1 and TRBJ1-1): KAGVTQTPRYLIKTRGQQVTLSCSPISGHRSVSWYQQTPGQGLQFLFEYFSETQRNKGNFPGRFSGRQFSNSRSEMNVSTLELGDSALYLCASSLYSGQGSPFFGQGTRLTVV.

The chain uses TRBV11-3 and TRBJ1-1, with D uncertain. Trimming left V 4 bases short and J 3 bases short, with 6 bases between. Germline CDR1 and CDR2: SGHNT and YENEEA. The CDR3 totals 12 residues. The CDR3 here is CASSSPYTEAFF. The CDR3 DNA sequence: TGTGCCAGCAGCTCCCCGTACACTGAAGCTTTCTTT.

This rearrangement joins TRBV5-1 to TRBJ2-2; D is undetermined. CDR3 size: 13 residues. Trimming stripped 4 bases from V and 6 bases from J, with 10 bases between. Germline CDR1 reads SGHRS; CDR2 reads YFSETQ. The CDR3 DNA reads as TGCGCCAGCAGCGACCTAGTCTCCGGGGAGCTGTTTTTT. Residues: CASSDLVSGELFF.

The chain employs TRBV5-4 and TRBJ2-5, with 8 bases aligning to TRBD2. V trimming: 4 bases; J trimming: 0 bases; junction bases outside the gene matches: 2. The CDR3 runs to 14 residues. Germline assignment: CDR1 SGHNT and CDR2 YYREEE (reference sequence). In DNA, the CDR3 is TGTGCCAGCAGCCCCGGGGGGGACCAAGAGACCCAGTACTTC. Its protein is CASSPGGDQETQYF.

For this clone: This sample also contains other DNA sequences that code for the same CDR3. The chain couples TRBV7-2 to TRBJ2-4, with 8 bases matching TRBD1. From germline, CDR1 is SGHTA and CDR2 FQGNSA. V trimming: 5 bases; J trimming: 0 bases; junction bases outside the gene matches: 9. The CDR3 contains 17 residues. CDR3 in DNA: TGTGCCAGCAGCCCCGTTCCCGGGACAGGAGCCAAAAACATTCAGTACTTC. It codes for CASSPVPGTGAKNIQYF.

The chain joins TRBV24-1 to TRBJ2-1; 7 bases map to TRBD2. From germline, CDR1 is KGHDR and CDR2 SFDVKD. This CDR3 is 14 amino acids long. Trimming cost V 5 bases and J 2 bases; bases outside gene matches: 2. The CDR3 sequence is CATSVSGAYNEQFF. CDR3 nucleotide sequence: TGTGCCACCAGTGTAAGCGGGGCCTACAATGAGCAGTTCTTC.

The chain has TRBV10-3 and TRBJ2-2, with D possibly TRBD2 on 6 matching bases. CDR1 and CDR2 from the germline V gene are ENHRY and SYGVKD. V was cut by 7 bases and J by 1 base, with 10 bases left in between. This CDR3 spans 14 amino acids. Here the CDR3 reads CAIKISGNTGELFF. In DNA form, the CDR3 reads TGTGCCATCAAAATTAGCGGGAACACCGGGGAGCTGTTTTTT.

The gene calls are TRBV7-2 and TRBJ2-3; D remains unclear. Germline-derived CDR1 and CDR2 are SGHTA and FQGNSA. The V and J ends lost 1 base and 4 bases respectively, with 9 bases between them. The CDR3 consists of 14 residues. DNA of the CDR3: TGTGCCAGCAGCTTAGGGTTCTACTCAGATACGCAGTATTTT. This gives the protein CASSLGFYSDTQYF.

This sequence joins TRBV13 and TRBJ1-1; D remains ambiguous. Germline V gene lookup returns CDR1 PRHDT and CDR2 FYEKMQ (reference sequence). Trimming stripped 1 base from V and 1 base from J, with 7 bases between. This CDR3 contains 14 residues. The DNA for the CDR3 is TGTGCCAGCAGCTTAGATGGCGGGAACACTGAAGCTTTCTTT. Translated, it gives CASSLDGGNTEAFF.